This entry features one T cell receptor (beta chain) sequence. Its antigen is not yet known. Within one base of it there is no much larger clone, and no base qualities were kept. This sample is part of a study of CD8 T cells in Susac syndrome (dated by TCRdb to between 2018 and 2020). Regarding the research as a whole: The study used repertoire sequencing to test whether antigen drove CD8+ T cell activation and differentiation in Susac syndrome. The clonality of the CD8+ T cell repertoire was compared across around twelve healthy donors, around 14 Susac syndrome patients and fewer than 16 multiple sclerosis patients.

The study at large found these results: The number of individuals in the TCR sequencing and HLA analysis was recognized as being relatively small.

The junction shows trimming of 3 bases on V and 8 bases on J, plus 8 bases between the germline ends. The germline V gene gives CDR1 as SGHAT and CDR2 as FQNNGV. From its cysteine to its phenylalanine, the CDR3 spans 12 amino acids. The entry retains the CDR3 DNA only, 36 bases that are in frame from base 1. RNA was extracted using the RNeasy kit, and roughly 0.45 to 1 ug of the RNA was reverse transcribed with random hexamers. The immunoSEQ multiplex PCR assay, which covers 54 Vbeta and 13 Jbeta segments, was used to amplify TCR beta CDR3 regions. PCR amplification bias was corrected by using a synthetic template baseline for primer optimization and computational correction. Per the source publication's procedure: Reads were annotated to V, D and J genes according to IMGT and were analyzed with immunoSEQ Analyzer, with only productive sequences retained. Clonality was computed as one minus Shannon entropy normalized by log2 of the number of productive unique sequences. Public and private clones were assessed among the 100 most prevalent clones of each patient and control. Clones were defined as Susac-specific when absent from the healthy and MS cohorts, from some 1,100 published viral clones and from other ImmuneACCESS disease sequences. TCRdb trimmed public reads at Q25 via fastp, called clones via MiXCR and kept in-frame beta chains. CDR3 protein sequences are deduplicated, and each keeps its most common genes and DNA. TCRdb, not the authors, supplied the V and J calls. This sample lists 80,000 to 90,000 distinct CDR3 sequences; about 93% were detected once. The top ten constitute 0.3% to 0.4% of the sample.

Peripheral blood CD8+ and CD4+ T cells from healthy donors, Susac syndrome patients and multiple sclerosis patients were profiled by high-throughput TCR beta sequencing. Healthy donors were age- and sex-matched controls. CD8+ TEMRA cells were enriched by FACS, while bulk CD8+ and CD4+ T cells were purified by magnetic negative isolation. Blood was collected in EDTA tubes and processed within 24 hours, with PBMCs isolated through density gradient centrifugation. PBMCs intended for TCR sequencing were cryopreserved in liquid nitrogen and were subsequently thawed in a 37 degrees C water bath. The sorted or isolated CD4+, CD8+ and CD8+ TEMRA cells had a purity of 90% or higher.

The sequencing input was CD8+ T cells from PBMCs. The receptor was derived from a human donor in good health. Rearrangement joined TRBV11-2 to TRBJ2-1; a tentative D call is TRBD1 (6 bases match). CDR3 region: CASSLGADEQFF. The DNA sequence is TGTGCCAGCAGCTTGGGGGCCGATGAGCAGTTCTTC.